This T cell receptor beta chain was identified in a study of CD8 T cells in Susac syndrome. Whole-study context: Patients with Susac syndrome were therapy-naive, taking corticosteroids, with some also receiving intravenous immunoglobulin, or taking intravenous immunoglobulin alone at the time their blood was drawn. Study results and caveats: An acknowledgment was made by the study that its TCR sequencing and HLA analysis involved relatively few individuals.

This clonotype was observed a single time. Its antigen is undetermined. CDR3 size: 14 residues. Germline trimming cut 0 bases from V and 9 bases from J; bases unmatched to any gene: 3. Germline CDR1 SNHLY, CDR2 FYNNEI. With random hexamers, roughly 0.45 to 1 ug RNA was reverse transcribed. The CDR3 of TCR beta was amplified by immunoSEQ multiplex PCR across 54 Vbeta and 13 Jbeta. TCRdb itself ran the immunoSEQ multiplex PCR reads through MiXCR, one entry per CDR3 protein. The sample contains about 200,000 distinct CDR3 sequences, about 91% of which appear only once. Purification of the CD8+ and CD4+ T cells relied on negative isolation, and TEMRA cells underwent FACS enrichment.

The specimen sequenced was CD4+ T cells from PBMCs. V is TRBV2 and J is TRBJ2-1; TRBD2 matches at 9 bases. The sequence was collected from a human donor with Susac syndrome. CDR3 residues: CASSEAIAGVEQFF. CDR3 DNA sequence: TGTGCCAGCAGTGAAGCGATAGCGGGAGTTGAGCAGTTCTTC.